This T cell receptor (beta chain) derives from a study of blood T cell repertoires in COVID-19. Turning to the study itself: Samples came from the United States, Italy and Spain, spanning acute and convalescent COVID-19.

Authors' data handling: By means of reference gene primer amplification, nucleated cell counts were estimated. Repertoires were generated with immunoSEQ multiplex PCR, while TCRdb's copy carries only in-frame clones and drops some. V, J and clone size are those of that table, while D and trimming were read from the DNA. Among 360,000 or so clones listed, approximately 89% were seen once. Seattle patients were enrolled while actively infected and followed longitudinally. From germline, CDR1 is LNHDA and CDR2 SQIVND (reference sequence). The CDR3 consists of 13 residues. Trimming pared 3 bases from V and 0 bases from J, leaving 5 bases between.

J is TRBJ1-1 and V is TRBV19, with D hard to call. What was sequenced was peripheral blood. The source is a woman in her fifties or sixties with COVID-19, enrolled during active disease. The CDR3 here is CASSIRMNTEAFF. Written as DNA, the CDR3 is TGTGCCAGTAGTATCAGAATGAACACTGAAGCTTTCTTT.